This TCR beta chain was observed in a study of PD-1 blockade in classical Hodgkin lymphoma. About the research overall: Patients got intravenous nivolumab 3 mg/kg every 2 weeks. Points from the study as a whole: Still unresolved is the cause of the repertoire differences, which may be disease activity or prior therapy. CD4+ TCR diversity rose significantly by C4D1, and CD8+ TCR diversity did not. Patients excluded were those beginning nivolumab under 1 year after ASCT.

Sequencing was performed with immunoSEQ multiplex PCR; in TCRdb, only in-frame clones are kept and a portion is missing. The table lists 39,000 or so clones, roughly nine tenths of them singletons. As regards this clone: Its antigen is currently unknown.

Brentuximab vedotin exposure varied, and every patient relapsed after autologous stem cell transplantation. The CDR3 is 17 amino acids. Germline CDR1 and CDR2: MDHEN and SYDVKM. Germline trimming cut 1 base from V and 4 bases from J; bases unmatched to any gene: 9. Sample: peripheral blood mononuclear cells (PBMCs), taken before the second cycle of nivolumab. The chain is built from TRBV28 and TRBJ1-4, with 7 bases fitting TRBD1. The TCR comes from a human donor with classical Hodgkin lymphoma. CDR3 sequence (DNA): TGTGCCAGCAGTTTATACCCCGGGACAGAAGTTAATGAAAAACTGTTTTTT. The encoded protein is CASSLYPGTEVNEKLFF. Supplemented by reference TRBV28 and TRBJ1-4, the full variable domain reads DVKVTQSSRYLVKRTGEKVFLECVQDMDHENMFWYRQDPGLGLRLIYFSYDVKMKEKGDIPEGYSVSREKKERFSLILESASTNQTSMYLCASSLYPGTEVNEKLFFGSGTQLSVL.